This T cell receptor (beta chain) was obtained from a study of OX40 agonist ivuxolimab in advanced cancers. Assay used: immunoSEQ multiplex PCR; TCRdb lists only in-frame clones, some missing. The data hold about 79,000 clones, with about 90% observed a single time. Germline V gene data show CDR1 as SGHDN and CDR2 as FVKESK. The CDR3 runs to 14 residues. Trimming removed 0 bases at V and 8 bases at J, with 10 bases between. There are a few counts of this clone. This sequence was found in an adult with an advanced solid tumor such as melanoma, head and neck, liver or kidney cancer. The chain is built from TRBV14 and TRBJ2-2, with TRBD2 as a possible D gene (5 bases). Sequences were derived from CD4+ or CD8+ T cells sorted from blood, sampled in a trial of the OX40 agonist ivuxolimab. As DNA, the CDR3 is TGTGCCAGCAGCCAAGAGAGGGCCTTGGGGGAGCTGTTTTTT. Translation: CASSQERALGELFF.